Included here is one TCR beta chain sequence, with context. Its matching antigen is unknown. This specimen comes from a study of T cell responses to AZD1222 COVID-19 vaccine. The study, taken as a whole, reports: Dominant at 160-218 and 743-854, vaccine-associated CD4 TCRs also spanned spike. Samples come after the peak T cell response, not at day 14. Donors were chiefly white British, with a greater number of females, and clonal diversity was perhaps underestimated.

Data came from immunoSEQ multiplex PCR; TCRdb stores just in-frame clones and leaves some out. This sample yields 150,000 to 180,000 clones, of which less than 90% are seen a single time; under 7% belongs to the top ten. The origin of this receptor is an adult in good health. Sequences were derived from peripheral blood, sampled on day 0 of MenACWY control vaccination.

The CDR3 loop is CASSLTGPRSGNTIYF. DNA of the CDR3: TGTGCCAGCAGTTTGACAGGGCCCCGCTCTGGAAACACCATATATTTT. The gene calls are TRBV28 and TRBJ1-3, with 7 bases fitting TRBD1. CDR1 is MDHEN and CDR2 is SYDVKM in the germline V gene. V trimming: 3 bases; J trimming: 0 bases; junction bases outside the gene matches: 5. CDR3 length equals 16 residues.